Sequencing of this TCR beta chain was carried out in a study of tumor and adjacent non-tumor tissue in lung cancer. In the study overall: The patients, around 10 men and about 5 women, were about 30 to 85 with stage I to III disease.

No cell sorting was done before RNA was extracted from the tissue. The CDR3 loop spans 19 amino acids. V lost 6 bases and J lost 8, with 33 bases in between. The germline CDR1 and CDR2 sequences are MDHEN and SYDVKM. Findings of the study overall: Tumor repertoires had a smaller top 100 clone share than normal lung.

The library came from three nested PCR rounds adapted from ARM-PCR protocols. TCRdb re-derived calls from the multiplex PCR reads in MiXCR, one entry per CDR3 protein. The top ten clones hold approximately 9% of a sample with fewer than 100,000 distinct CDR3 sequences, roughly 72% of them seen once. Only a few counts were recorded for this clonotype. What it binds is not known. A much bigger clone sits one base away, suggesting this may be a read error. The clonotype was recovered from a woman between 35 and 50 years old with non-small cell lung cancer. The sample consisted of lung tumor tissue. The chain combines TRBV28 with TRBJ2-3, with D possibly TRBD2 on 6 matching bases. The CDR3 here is CASSLDGPQLPGSRGTQYF. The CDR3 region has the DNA TGTGCCAGCAGCCTCGACGGACCTCAACTGCCCGGGAGTCGCGGTACGCAGTATTTT.